These 18 T cell receptor beta chains came from one sample sequenced in a study of T-cell memory formation after mild COVID-19. A single record per CDR3 protein comes from TCRdb applying MiXCR to the 5' RACE reads. This table has about 340,000 distinct CDR3 sequences, 10% to 15% appearing once. Sequenced: PBMCs or a T cell subset sorted from them (not recorded which). All receptors derive from a man younger than 30 who had mild COVID-19 (a few samples of this study predate the infection). Cell type and time point are not known.

This sequence joins TRBV4-3 and TRBJ1-4; D is possibly TRBD1 (6 bases). Trimming took 6 bases from V and 2 from J, leaving 13 bases between them. The CDR3 has 15 amino acids. In germline, CDR1 is LGHNA, CDR2 YSLEER. This CDR3 reads CASRQGSATNEKLFF. Written as DNA, the CDR3 is TGCGCCAGCAGACAGGGTTCGGCGACTAATGAAAAACTGTTTTTT.

The CDR3 spells CASSRQGAKETQYF. The CDR3 DNA reads TGTGCCAGCAGTAGACAGGGGGCGAAAGAGACCCAGTACTTC. This sequence joins TRBV12-3 or TRBV12-4 and TRBJ2-5; 10 bases are a match to TRBD1. CDR3 length: 14 residues. Germline trimming cut 5 bases from V and 3 bases from J; bases unmatched to any gene: 3.

This clonotype was counted a few times. The J gene is TRBJ2-7, the V gene TRBV30; D may match TRBD1 or TRBD2 (5 bases each). The CDR3 runs to 13 residues. Trimming took off 4 bases at V and 3 bases at J, with 13 bases between the two ends. Germline V gene data show CDR1 as GTSNPN and CDR2 as SVGIG (reference sequence). CDR3 DNA sequence: TGTGCCTGGATGAACCGGGACGTCTACGAGCAGTACTTC. The encoded protein is CAWMNRDVYEQYF.

The genes are TRBV20-1 and TRBJ1-6, with a tentative D call TRBD1 (6 bases). CDR1 is DFQATT, CDR2 SNEGSKA, per germline (reference sequence). This CDR3 has 13 amino acids. The DNA for the CDR3 is TGCAGCCGTCGGGGGGCGGGAAATTCACCCCTCCACTTT. It specifies CSRRGAGNSPLHF.

This rearrangement joins TRBV12-3 or TRBV12-4 to TRBJ1-1; 7 positions agree with TRBD1. Unmatched junction bases numbered 6, after V lost 8 bases and J lost 0 bases. The CDR3 has 14 amino acids. CDR3 residues: CASRGTALNTEAFF. DNA for the CDR3: TGTGCCAGCCGCGGGACAGCGTTGAACACTGAAGCTTTCTTT.

The V gene is TRBV7-2, the J gene TRBJ1-1; D remains ambiguous. Germline values: CDR1 SGHTA, CDR2 FQGNSA. The CDR3 has 14 residues. Trimming pared 2 bases from V and 3 bases from J, leaving 10 bases between. CDR3 region: CASSLNSGHTEAFF. The CDR3 DNA reads as TGTGCCAGCAGCTTAAATTCCGGCCACACTGAAGCTTTCTTT.

V and J are TRBV4-1 and TRBJ1-5; tentative D call: TRBD1 (5 bases). The germline gives CDR1 MGHRA, CDR2 YSYEKL. This CDR3 comprises 18 residues. Trimming cost V 0 bases and J 0 bases, with 15 bases left between them. CDR3 loop: CASSQDGGTTYSNQPQHF. The DNA of the CDR3 is TGCGCCAGCAGCCAAGATGGGGGGACGACATATAGCAATCAGCCCCAGCATTTT.

The gene calls are TRBV12-3 or TRBV12-4 and TRBJ2-5; 9 bases are shared with TRBD2. The CDR3 totals 16 residues. V trimming: 6 bases; J trimming: 4 bases; junction bases outside the gene matches: 12. CDR3: CASSYGTSWGAETQYF. The CDR3 nucleotides are TGTGCCAGCAGCTACGGGACTAGCTGGGGGGCAGAGACCCAGTACTTC.

This clonotype turned up a few times. V is TRBV5-1 and J is TRBJ2-1, with 10 bases matching TRBD1. The CDR3 consists of 14 residues. The germline V gene has CDR1 SGHRS and CDR2 YFSETQ. J lost 5 bases, V lost 3 bases, and 2 bases had no gene match. The CDR3 bases are TGCGCCAGCAGCTACGGGACAGGGGACAATGAGCAGTTCTTC. Residues: CASSYGTGDNEQFF.

The rearrangement links TRBV7-9 to TRBJ2-5; tentative D call: TRBD2 (6 bases). V was cut by 4 bases and J by 1 base, with 16 bases left in between. Germline-derived CDR1 and CDR2 are SEHNR and FQNEAQ (reference sequence). The length of the CDR3 is 16 residues. This CDR3 is CASSSSEPGLQETQYF. The CDR3 DNA is TGTGCCAGCAGCTCCTCAGAGCCGGGACTCCAAGAGACCCAGTACTTC.

This chain joins TRBV5-1 and TRBJ2-5; perhaps TRBD2 as D (5 bases). Germline V gene sequence: CDR1 SGHRS, CDR2 YFSETQ. CDR3 length equals 14 residues. V was cut by 1 base and J by 4 bases, with 11 bases left in between. CDR3 region: CASSLFVAGETQYF. CDR3 in DNA: TGCGCCAGCAGCTTGTTCGTCGCGGGAGAGACCCAGTACTTC.

This clonotype turned up a few times. The chain couples TRBV4-2 to TRBJ1-3, with no clear D. Trimming removed 0 bases at V and 4 bases at J, with 4 bases between. The germline V gene has CDR1 LGHNA and CDR2 YNFKEQ. The CDR3 is made up of 13 amino acids. CDR3 DNA sequence: TGTGCCAGCAGCCAAGATACAGGAAACACCATATATTTT. Protein: CASSQDTGNTIYF.

V gene TRBV15 combines with J gene TRBJ1-2, with no clear D. Per the germline V gene, CDR1 is LNHNV and CDR2 is YYDKDF (reference sequence). The length of the CDR3 is 15 residues. Trimming removed 5 bases from V and 2 bases from J, with 15 bases in between. CDR3 DNA: TGTGCCACCAGCTCCCTACTGGCAGCCAACTATGGCTACACCTTC. Its translation is CATSSLLAANYGYTF.

This clonotype was seen a few times. This chain joins TRBV7-6 and TRBJ2-1; D not resolved. Trimming pared 5 bases from V and 3 bases from J, leaving 11 bases between. Germline V gene data show CDR1 as SGHVS and CDR2 as FNYEAQ. There are 14 residues in the CDR3. CDR3 loop: CASSPRADYNEQFF. The DNA of the CDR3 is TGTGCCAGCAGCCCCCGGGCTGACTACAATGAGCAGTTCTTC.

The sample holds a few counts of this clonotype. The chain employs TRBV5-1 and TRBJ2-7, with no clear D. This CDR3 region has 14 residues. Germline V gene lookup returns CDR1 SGHRS and CDR2 YFSETQ. The V and J ends lost 4 bases and 1 base respectively, with 12 bases between them. The CDR3 bases are TGCGCCAGCAGCCCTCTGGCAGAATCCTACGAGCAGTACTTC. This encodes CASSPLAESYEQYF.

A few counts support this clonotype. This chain joins TRBV5-6 and TRBJ2-2, with a weak D call TRBD1 (6 bases). V was trimmed by 4 bases and J by 7 bases, leaving 17 bases between them. This CDR3 region has 15 residues. Germline CDR1 and CDR2: SGHDT and YYEEEE. The CDR3 reads CASSKDSEGIGELFF. In DNA form, the CDR3 reads TGTGCCAGCAGCAAGGACAGCGAAGGTATCGGGGAGCTGTTTTTT.

This clonotype was seen a few times. The chain has TRBV5-1 and TRBJ2-3; D gene uncertain. Trimming shortened V by 1 base and J by 4 bases, and 7 bases separated the two germline ends. The CDR3 has 13 amino acids. Germline CDR1 and CDR2: SGHRS and YFSETQ. Here the CDR3 DNA reads TGCGCCAGCAGCTTGACGACGTCAGATACGCAGTATTTT. Its protein is CASSLTTSDTQYF.

This clonotype was observed a few times. The chain recombines TRBV24-1 with TRBJ2-7; no firm D call. The length of the CDR3 is 13 residues. Trimming cost V 7 bases and J 0 bases, with 9 bases left between them. Per the germline V gene, CDR1 is KGHDR and CDR2 is SFDVKD. The DNA for the CDR3 is TGTGCCACCAGCTCGGCAGACTCCTACGAGCAGTACTTC. It yields the protein CATSSADSYEQYF.